A single sample is the source of the 10 T cell receptor beta chains below, sequenced in a study of blood T cells in healthy people across ages. Primed by a sample-barcoded 5' primer and a J-beta primer mix, a second PCR proceeded for about 6 to 11 cycles. TCRdb reprocessed the 5' RACE reads with MiXCR, giving one entry per CDR3 protein. The sample consists of about 1.4 million distinct CDR3 sequences, around 59% of them appearing once. Material for sequencing was blood. The receptors originated from a man aged 18 to 29 in good health.

The chain recombines TRBV4-2 with TRBJ2-1; D is perhaps TRBD1 or TRBD2 (5 bases each). The CDR3 has 15 residues. Germline CDR1 and CDR2: LGHNA and YNFKEQ. Trimming cost V 0 bases and J 9 bases, with 15 bases left between them. The CDR3 spells CASSQEGDEGSEQFF. In DNA, the CDR3 is TGTGCCAGCAGCCAAGAGGGGGACGAGGGGAGTGAGCAGTTCTTC.

This clonotype has just a few counts. The V call is TRBV5-1, the J call TRBJ2-5; D possibly corresponds to TRBD1 (6 bases). In germline, CDR1 is SGHRS, CDR2 YFSETQ. V dropped 3 bases and J dropped 1 base, with 19 bases sitting between them. The CDR3 runs 17 residues. This chain's CDR3 is CASSSFPRDTSQETQYF. The CDR3 DNA sequence: TGCGCCAGCAGCTCATTCCCCCGGGACACCTCCCAAGAGACCCAGTACTTC.

This clonotype was seen only a few times. The CDR3 sequence: CASSFSSGSPYEQYF. CDR3 bases: TGTGCCAGCAGTTTCTCTAGCGGGAGTCCCTACGAGCAGTACTTC. The rearrangement joins TRBV12-3 or TRBV12-4 to TRBJ2-7, with TRBD2 identical over 10 bases. The CDR3 is made up of 15 amino acids. V lost 3 bases, J lost 2 bases, and 4 bases stayed unmatched.

V gene TRBV7-9 combines with J gene TRBJ2-3; weak D call: TRBD2 (6 bases). The CDR3 covers 15 residues. Trimming cost V 3 bases and J 2 bases, with 12 bases left between them. Per the germline V gene, CDR1 is SEHNR and CDR2 is FQNEAQ (reference sequence). The chain's CDR3 is CASSFSSASTDTQYF. DNA of the CDR3: TGTGCCAGCAGCTTTTCTAGCGCCTCCACAGATACGCAGTATTTT.

This clonotype was seen a few times. The chain is built from TRBV4-1 and TRBJ2-5, with no clear D. Matching the DNA end better, TRBJ2-7 makes the J call doubtful. Looked up from germline, CDR1 is MGHRA and CDR2 is YSYEKL. This CDR3 is 13 amino acids long. The CDR3 protein is CASSQDISFEQYF. In nucleotides, the CDR3 is TGCGCCAGCAGCCAAGATATCAGCTTCGAGCAGTACTTC.

This clonotype appeared a few times. The chain is built from TRBV20-1 and TRBJ2-4; D gene ambiguous. The DNA end is a closer match to TRBJ2-7, so the J assignment may be wrong. The length of the CDR3 is 12 residues. CDR1 is DFQATT, CDR2 SNEGSKA, per germline (reference sequence). Here the CDR3 DNA reads TGCAGTGCTAGAGACCCTATGGCCGAGCAGTACTTC. This codes for CSARDPMAEQYF.

The genes are TRBV7-9 and TRBJ2-1; no firm D call. The germline V gene encodes CDR1 SEHNR and CDR2 FQNEAQ (reference sequence). The CDR3 contains 12 residues. Trimming removed 6 bases from V and 8 bases from J, with 11 bases in between. CDR3 coding DNA: TGTGCCAGCAGACCCCCCGACGATGAGCAGTTCTTC. This encodes CASRPPDDEQFF.

The chain couples TRBV10-3 to TRBJ2-5; D call uncertain. Trimming pared 8 bases from V and 2 bases from J, leaving 12 bases between. This CDR3 region has 13 residues. CDR1 and CDR2 (germline): ENHRY, SYGVKD. CDR3 sequence reads: CAISRSIQETQYF. CDR3 coding DNA: TGTGCCATCTCACGCAGTATTCAAGAGACCCAGTACTTC.

With regard to this clonotype: Without the conserved terminal phenylalanine or tryptophan, this CDR3 likely stems from a read error. The V call is TRBV5-1, the J call TRBJ2-7; D unclear. CDR3 length: 11 amino acids. Trimming took 2 bases from V and 4 from J, leaving 4 bases between them. Germline assignment: CDR1 SGHRS and CDR2 YFSETQ. The CDR3 bases are TGCGCCAGCAGCTTAGGTTACGAGCAGTACATC. It translates to CASSLGYEQYI.

V is TRBV4-3 and J is TRBJ2-1, with 7 bases identical to TRBD1. V trimming: 0 bases; J trimming: 10 bases; junction bases outside the gene matches: 9. The CDR3 is made up of 15 amino acids. The germline V gene encodes CDR1 LGHNA and CDR2 YSLEER. The CDR3, as DNA: TGCGCCAGCAGCCAAGACGCAGGGGGTAGCACCGAGCAGTTCTTC. This gives the protein CASSQDAGGSTEQFF.